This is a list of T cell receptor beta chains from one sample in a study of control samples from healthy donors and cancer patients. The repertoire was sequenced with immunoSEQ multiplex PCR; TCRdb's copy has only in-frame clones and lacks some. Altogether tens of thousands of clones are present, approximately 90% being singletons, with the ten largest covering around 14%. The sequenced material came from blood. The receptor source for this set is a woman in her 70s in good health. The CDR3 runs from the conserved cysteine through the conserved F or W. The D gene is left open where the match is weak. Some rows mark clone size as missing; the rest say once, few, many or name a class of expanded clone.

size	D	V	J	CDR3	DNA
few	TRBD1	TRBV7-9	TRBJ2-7	CASSPGRQGEYF	TGTGCCAGCAGCCCGGGGAGACAGGGAGAGTACTTC
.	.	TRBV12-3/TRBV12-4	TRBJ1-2	CASSYPTAGGYTF	TGTGCCAGCAGTTACCCGACCGCGGGAGGCTACACCTTC
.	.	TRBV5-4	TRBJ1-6	CASSLAGRNNSPLHF	TGTGCCAGCAGCTTGGCGGGACGGAATAATTCACCCCTCCACTTT
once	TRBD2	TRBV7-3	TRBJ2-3	CASSPGGITDTQYF	TGTGCCAGCAGCCCCGGGGGGATCACAGATACGCAGTATTTT
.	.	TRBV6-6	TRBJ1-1	CASSSHGTEAFF	TGTGCCAGCAGTTCCCACGGGACTGAAGCTTTCTTT
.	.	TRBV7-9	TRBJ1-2	CASTRGGNDYGYTF	TGTGCCAGCACCAGGGGAGGGAATGATTATGGCTACACCTTC
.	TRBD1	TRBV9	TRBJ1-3	CASSPHQGATGNTIYF	TGTGCCAGCAGCCCCCACCAGGGGGCAACTGGAAACACCATATATTTT
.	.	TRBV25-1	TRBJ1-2	CASSETILNYGYTF	TGTGCCAGCAGTGAAACTATACTTAACTATGGCTACACCTTC
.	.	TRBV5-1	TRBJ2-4	CASSLGTGTAQNIQYF	TGCGCCAGCAGCTTGGGAACCGGGACTGCCCAAAACATTCAGTACTTC
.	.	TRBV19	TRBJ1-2	CASSISAPGNGYTF	TGTGCCAGTAGTATATCGGCACCAGGGAATGGCTACACCTTC
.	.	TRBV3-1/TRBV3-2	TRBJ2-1	CASSQDPGSNEQFF	TGTGCCAGCAGCCAGGACCCGGGGTCCAATGAGCAGTTCTTC
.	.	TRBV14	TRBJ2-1	CASSSPGIQTLNEQFF	TGTGCCAGCAGCTCTCCGGGAATACAAACGTTAAATGAGCAGTTCTTC
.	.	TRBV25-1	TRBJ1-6	CASSESRVSNSPLHF	TGTGCCAGCAGTGAATCAAGGGTATCGAATTCACCCCTCCACTTT
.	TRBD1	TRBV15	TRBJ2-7	CATSREAWTGGASAHYEQYF	TGTGCCACCAGCAGAGAGGCTTGGACAGGGGGCGCCTCGGCCCACTACGAGCAGTACTTC
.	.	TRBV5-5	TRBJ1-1	CASSGAIVNTEAFF	TGTGCCAGCAGCGGGGCGATCGTAAACACTGAAGCTTTCTTT
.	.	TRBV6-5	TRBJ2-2	CASRSPVEGAGELFF	TGTGCCAGCAGGTCACCGGTGGAGGGGGCCGGGGAGCTGTTTTTT
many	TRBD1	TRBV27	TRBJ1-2	CASSLQGGNYGYTF	TGTGCCAGCAGTTTACAGGGGGGCAACTATGGCTACACCTTC
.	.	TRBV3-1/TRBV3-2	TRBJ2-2	CASSRKGWGTGELFF	TGTGCCAGCAGCCGGAAGGGATGGGGCACCGGGGAGCTGTTTTTT
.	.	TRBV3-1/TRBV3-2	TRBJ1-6	CASSQGTLSNSPLHF	TGTGCCAGCAGCCAAGGGACCCTTAGTAATTCACCCCTCCACTTT
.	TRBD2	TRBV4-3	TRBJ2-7	CASSQDHLAGANEQYF	TGCGCCAGCAGCCAAGATCATCTAGCGGGAGCGAACGAGCAGTACTTC
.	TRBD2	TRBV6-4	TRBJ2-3	CASSTGTSGTDTQYF	TGTGCCAGCAGTACCGGGACTAGCGGCACAGATACGCAGTATTTT
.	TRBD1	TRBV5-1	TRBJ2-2	CASSRTGGSTGELFF	TGCGCCAGCAGCAGAACAGGGGGTAGCACCGGGGAGCTGTTTTTT
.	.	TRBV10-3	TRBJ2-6	CAISESRGSGANVLTF	TGTGCCATCAGTGAGTCGAGGGGGTCCGGGGCCAACGTCCTGACTTTC
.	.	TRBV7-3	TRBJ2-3	CASSLGREADTQYF	TGTGCCAGCAGCTTGGGCAGGGAAGCCGATACGCAGTATTTT
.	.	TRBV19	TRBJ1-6	CASSIGRMNSPLHF	TGTGCCAGTAGTATAGGACGGATGAATTCACCCCTCCACTTT
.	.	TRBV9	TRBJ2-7	CASSPRGGSYEQYF	TGTGCCAGCAGCCCGAGAGGGGGTTCCTACGAGCAGTACTTC
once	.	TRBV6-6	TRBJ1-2	CASSYSSASLGGYTF	TGTGCCAGCAGTTACTCGAGTGCCAGCCTGGGAGGCTACACCTTC
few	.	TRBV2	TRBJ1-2	CAIDGYTF	TGTGCCATTGATGGCTACACCTTC
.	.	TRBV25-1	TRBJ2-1	CASSLWGSYNEQFF	TGTGCCAGCAGCCTATGGGGGTCCTACAATGAGCAGTTCTTC
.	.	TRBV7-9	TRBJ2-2	CASSFPRTNTGELFF	TGTGCCAGCAGCTTCCCAAGGACCAACACCGGGGAGCTGTTTTTT
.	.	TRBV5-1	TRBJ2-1	CASSPAGTLTYNEQFF	TGCGCCAGCAGTCCCGCGGGTACCCTCACCTACAATGAGCAGTTCTTC
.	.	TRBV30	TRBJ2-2	CALDHPGELFF	TGTGCCCTGGACCACCCCGGGGAGCTGTTTTTT
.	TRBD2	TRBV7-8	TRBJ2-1	CASSSREGSYNEQFF	TGTGCCAGCAGCTCGCGGGAGGGCTCCTACAATGAGCAGTTCTTC
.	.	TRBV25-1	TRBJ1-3	CASSGMGISSGNTIYF	TGTGCCAGCAGTGGTATGGGAATCTCCTCTGGAAACACCATATATTTT
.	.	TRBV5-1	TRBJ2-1	CASSSGIEQFF	TGCGCCAGCAGCTCAGGGATTGAGCAGTTCTTC
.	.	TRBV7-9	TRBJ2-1	CASSSPDSKQFF	TGTGCCAGCAGCTCCCCGGACTCGAAGCAGTTCTTC